The 17 T cell receptor beta chains below were found in one sample sequenced in a study of shared clonotypes between healthy human individuals. TCRdb's table, derived via immunoSEQ multiplex PCR, lists solely in-frame clones and lacks some. The repertoire includes about 2,100,000 clones, approximately 94% of them detected once, and 1.7% sits in the top ten. CD45RO-negative, CCR7-selected cells formed the naive CD8 fraction, which excluded terminally differentiated effector memory CD45RA+ cells. Material: naive CD8+ T cells from PBMCs. These receptors were obtained from a man between 18 and 35 years old in good health. Some clones in this sample may be carry-over from other donors' samples.

V and J are TRBV7-3 and TRBJ2-3; TRBD2 might be the D (6 bases). CDR1 SGHTA and CDR2 FQGTGA come from the germline V gene. The CDR3 has 19 residues. The germline V and J ends were trimmed by 8 bases and 1 base, with 28 bases remaining between them. This CDR3 is CASGATTGDGEGGTDTQYF. CDR3 coding DNA: TGTGCCAGCGGCGCAACCACGGGGGACGGTGAGGGTGGCACAGATACGCAGTATTTT.

This clone was counted a single time. This chain uses TRBV6-4 with TRBJ2-1; 8 bases are a match to TRBD1. V shed 8 bases and J 6 bases; nucleotides not matched to a gene: 12. CDR1 MRHNA and CDR2 SNTAGT come from the germline V gene. The CDR3 sequence is 15 residues long. The CDR3 spells CASSDFGTGSNEQFF. DNA for the CDR3: TGTGCCAGCTCTGACTTCGGGACAGGAAGCAATGAGCAGTTCTTC.

The chain links TRBV4-2 to TRBJ2-7; D might be TRBD1 (5 bases). Germline V gene sequence: CDR1 LGHNA, CDR2 YNFKEQ. There are 17 residues in the CDR3. The V gene lost 1 base and the J gene lost 0 bases, with 16 bases spanning the gap. The CDR3: CASSQVSKGAVSYEQYF. CDR3 DNA sequence: TGTGCCAGCAGCCAAGTAAGTAAAGGGGCCGTCTCCTACGAGCAGTACTTC.

The chain employs TRBV11-2 and TRBJ2-2, with 8 positions matching TRBD1. The CDR3 has 19 amino acids. Germline assignment: CDR1 SGHAT and CDR2 FQNNGV. V lost 5 bases to trimming and J lost 4 bases; unmatched junction nucleotides: 18. CDR3: CASSLSRTGLYRGTGELFF. The CDR3 nucleotides are TGTGCCAGCAGCCTCTCCCGGACAGGGTTGTATCGGGGCACCGGGGAGCTGTTTTTT.

The V gene is TRBV28, the J gene TRBJ1-1, with D unresolved. Germline values: CDR1 MDHEN, CDR2 SYDVKM. V lost 5 bases and J 5 bases, leaving 12 bases between the germline ends. This CDR3 spans 13 amino acids. As DNA, the CDR3 is TGTGCCAGCAGTAAGTCTAAGAGGACTGAAGCTTTCTTT. This gives the protein CASSKSKRTEAFF.

The chain recombines TRBV27 with TRBJ2-7; TRBD1 is a possible D gene (6 bases). Trimming stripped 3 bases from V and 2 bases from J, with 20 bases between. The germline V gene has CDR1 MNHEY and CDR2 SMNVEV (reference sequence). CDR3 length: 17 amino acids. The CDR3 DNA reads TGTGCCAGCAGTTTCCAATTCCACCGGGACACACCCTACGAGCAGTACTTC. It specifies CASSFQFHRDTPYEQYF.

The V and J genes are TRBV28 and TRBJ1-5; tentatively, D is TRBD1 (6 bases). Trimming removed 6 bases at V and 5 bases at J, with 17 bases between. CDR1 and CDR2 from the germline V gene are MDHEN and SYDVKM. The CDR3 consists of 15 residues. The CDR3 sequence is CASSAFPGEHQPQHF. The CDR3 DNA reads TGTGCCAGCAGCGCCTTTCCAGGGGAACATCAGCCCCAGCATTTT.

This chain joins TRBV15 and TRBJ1-5; possible D gene TRBD1, 5 bases. The length of the CDR3 is 14 residues. The V gene lost 6 bases and the J gene lost 5 bases, with 14 bases spanning the gap. Germline-derived CDR1 and CDR2 are LNHNV and YYDKDF (reference sequence). CDR3 sequence: CATSERRGYQPQHF. DNA of the CDR3: TGTGCCACCAGTGAGCGACGGGGGTATCAGCCCCAGCATTTT.

This rearrangement joins TRBV7-9 to TRBJ2-1; the match to TRBD2 covers 7 bases. J gave up 0 bases and V 2 bases, and 1 base lay outside the gene matches. This CDR3 has 15 residues. Germline CDR1 is SEHNR and CDR2 is FQNEAQ (reference sequence). Here the CDR3 reads CASSLRTSSYNEQFF. CDR3 sequence (DNA): TGTGCCAGCAGCTTACGGACTAGCTCCTACAATGAGCAGTTCTTC.

The CDR3 DNA is TGTGCCAGCAGCTGGGGGGGCGGAACGTACGAGCAGTACTTC. Translated: CASSWGGGTYEQYF. The V and J genes are TRBV5-5 and TRBJ2-7; a weak D match, TRBD2 (7 bases). The V and J ends lost 3 bases and 4 bases respectively, with 14 bases between them. The CDR3 length is 14 residues. The germline CDR1 and CDR2 sequences are SGHKS and YYEKEE (reference sequence).

In the case of this clone: Other DNA sequences in this specimen translate into the identical CDR3. The V and J genes are TRBV7-3 and TRBJ2-2; D is unresolved. Between the trimmed V and J ends, which lost 2 bases and 0 bases, there was a span of 4 bases. The CDR3 is 14 amino acids. The germline V gene encodes CDR1 SGHTA and CDR2 FQGTGA. In DNA form, the CDR3 reads TGTGCCAGCAGCTTAGACACGAACACCGGGGAGCTGTTTTTT. It translates to CASSLDTNTGELFF.

The CDR3 DNA reads TGTGCCAGCAGCTTGGATAGCGCTAGCTCCTACGAGCAGTACTTC. Translated, it gives CASSLDSASSYEQYF. This chain joins TRBV5-6 and TRBJ2-7; D is possibly TRBD2 (5 bases). The ends were cut back, 0 bases at V and 0 bases at J, with 10 bases in the middle. The length of the CDR3 is 15 residues. Germline V gene lookup returns CDR1 SGHDT and CDR2 YYEEEE.

V usage is TRBV29-1 and J usage is TRBJ1-1; tentatively, D is TRBD1 (6 bases). Trimming shortened V by 7 bases and J by 1 base, and 16 bases separated the two germline ends. Germline-derived CDR1 and CDR2 are SQVTM and ANQGSEA. This CDR3 comprises 14 residues. The CDR3 region is CSALQGPTNTEAFF. CDR3 in DNA: TGCAGCGCACTTCAGGGGCCAACGAACACTGAAGCTTTCTTT.

The chain uses TRBV11-3 and TRBJ2-1; 10 bases fit TRBD2. The CDR3 runs 16 residues. Germline-derived CDR1 and CDR2 are SGHNT and YENEEA. Trimming took 5 bases from V and 9 from J; bases not matched to a gene: 13. The CDR3: CASSTRSGRAFGEQFF. The CDR3 region has the DNA TGTGCCAGCAGCACAAGAAGCGGGAGGGCCTTTGGTGAGCAGTTCTTC.

On this clone itself: Other DNA sequences in the same sample also yield this CDR3. CDR3 DNA: TGCGCCAGCAGCCAGGACAGGTTCTACGAGCAGTACTTC. This codes for CASSQDRFYEQYF. The gene calls are TRBV4-3 and TRBJ2-7, with 7 positions matching TRBD1. Germline CDR1 reads LGHNA; CDR2 reads YSLEER. The trim removed 3 bases at V and 3 bases at J, leaving 2 bases unmatched. The CDR3 has 13 amino acids.

The V and J genes are TRBV10-3 and TRBJ2-7; 7 nucleotides line up with TRBD2. The germline V gene has CDR1 ENHRY and CDR2 SYGVKD. The CDR3 runs to 13 residues. J lost 3 bases, V lost 8 bases, and 7 bases had no gene match. The CDR3 coding sequence is TGTGCCATCGGGACTATGCTAGACTACGAGCAGTACTTC. Amino acid sequence: CAIGTMLDYEQYF.

The chain combines TRBV10-1 with TRBJ2-1, with D maybe TRBD1 (5 bases). V was trimmed by 6 bases and J by 5 bases, leaving 23 bases between them. This CDR3 is 17 amino acids long. In germline, CDR1 is WNHNN, CDR2 SYGVQD (reference sequence). This CDR3 reads CASSHKTPGNGDNEQFF. The DNA for the CDR3 is TGCGCCAGCAGCCATAAAACCCCAGGGAACGGCGACAATGAGCAGTTCTTC.